The 14 T cell receptor beta chains in this list originate from one sample, sequenced in a study of T cells in tuberculosis. Profiled with immunoSEQ multiplex PCR; TCRdb holds only in-frame clones, not every one. The sample holds tens of thousands of clones, about 95% seen once. Noted time point: new active TB diagnosis, blood taken before or within 7 days of starting treatment. The specimen was PBMCs, collected at tuberculosis diagnosis. The receptors here all came from an adult with tuberculosis.

The chain uses TRBV20-1 and TRBJ2-5; D remains unclear. The ends were cut back, 5 bases at V and 3 bases at J, with 4 bases in the middle. The CDR3 loop spans 10 amino acids. Germline CDR1 reads DFQATT; CDR2 reads SNEGSKA (reference sequence). The CDR3: CSAAEETQYF. The CDR3 DNA is TGCAGTGCTGCGGAAGAGACCCAGTACTTC.

The chain has TRBV29-1 and TRBJ2-7, with D perhaps matching TRBD1 (6 bases). Germline-derived CDR1 and CDR2 are SQVTM and ANQGSEA. The CDR3 is 11 amino acids. V was trimmed by 4 bases and J by 4 bases, leaving 8 bases between them. CDR3 protein: CSVGTDYEQYF. The CDR3 DNA sequence: TGCAGCGTTGGGACAGATTACGAGCAGTACTTC.

CDR3 residues: CASSTRTGGSGNTIYF. DNA for the CDR3: TGTGCCAGCAGCACCCGGACAGGAGGCTCTGGAAACACCATATATTTT. The chain joins TRBV7-2 to TRBJ1-3; TRBD1 matches 7 bases. V lost 5 bases to trimming and J lost 0 bases; unmatched junction nucleotides: 7. Germline-derived CDR1 and CDR2 are SGHTA and FQGNSA. The CDR3 spans 16 residues.

V usage is TRBV30 and J usage is TRBJ2-5, with 7 bases fitting TRBD2. The CDR3 extends over 15 amino acids. Germline V lookup: CDR1 GTSNPN, CDR2 SVGIG (reference sequence). The J segment lost 4 bases and the V segment lost 0 bases, leaving 8 bases of the junction unmatched. The CDR3: CAWSVLGGGGETQYF. The CDR3 nucleotides read TGTGCCTGGAGTGTACTCGGCGGGGGAGGAGAGACCCAGTACTTC. The whole variable domain, remainder taken from reference TRBV30 and TRBJ2-5, is SQTIHQWPATLVQPVGSPLSLECTVEGTSNPNLYWYRQAAGRGLQLLFYSVGIGQISSEVPQNLSASRPQDRQFILSSKKLLLSDSGFYLCAWSVLGGGGETQYFGPGTRLLVL.

The V and J genes are TRBV4-3 and TRBJ2-1, with 8 bases fitting TRBD2. This CDR3 region has 15 residues. The J segment lost 8 bases and the V segment lost 1 base, leaving 7 bases of the junction unmatched. Per the germline V gene, CDR1 is LGHNA and CDR2 is YSLEER. For the CDR3, the DNA is TGCGCCAGCAGCCAAGCATGGCGGGAGGACGATGAGCAGTTCTTC. It encodes CASSQAWREDDEQFF.

The rearrangement links TRBV5-1 to TRBJ2-3, with D possibly being TRBD2 (6 bases). The CDR3 is 18 amino acids. Germline CDR1 reads SGHRS; CDR2 reads YFSETQ. Trimming removed 0 bases at V and 5 bases at J, with 22 bases between. Written as DNA, the CDR3 is TGCGCCAGCAGCTTGGCCGGGAGTGGCGGAAAATTGGGAGATACGCAGTATTTT. Protein product: CASSLAGSGGKLGDTQYF.

This rearrangement joins TRBV11-2 to TRBJ1-4; 9 positions agree with TRBD1. In germline, CDR1 is SGHAT, CDR2 FQNNGV. The V gene end was trimmed by 1 base and the J gene end by 5 bases; junction bases not matched to a gene: 5. The CDR3 length is 16 residues. CDR3 amino acids: CASSLGRGQGNEKLFF. In DNA form, the CDR3 reads TGTGCCAGCAGCTTAGGGAGGGGACAGGGCAATGAAAAACTGTTTTTT.

The genes are TRBV7-2 and TRBJ2-4, with 15 bases aligning to TRBD2. This CDR3 is 17 amino acids long. CDR1 is SGHTA and CDR2 is FQGNSA in the germline V gene. The J segment lost 15 bases and the V segment lost 3 bases, leaving 15 bases of the junction unmatched. This CDR3 is CASSLFLGGLAGGPWYF. CDR3 bases: TGTGCCAGCAGCTTGTTTCTGGGTGGACTAGCGGGAGGGCCATGGTACTTC.

The V and J genes are TRBV5-1 and TRBJ2-2, with unresolved D. This CDR3 comprises 16 residues. Looked up from germline, CDR1 is SGHRS and CDR2 is YFSETQ. Trimming left V 5 bases short and J 1 base short, with 15 bases between. CDR3 region: CASSRTLSQNTGELFF. CDR3 bases: TGCGCCAGCAGTCGTACCCTAAGCCAGAACACCGGGGAGCTGTTTTTT.

The V gene is TRBV5-4, the J gene TRBJ2-7, with TRBD1 identical over 8 bases. Losses at the gene ends were 6 bases for V and 1 base for J; bases not matched to a gene: 6. From germline, CDR1 is SGHNT and CDR2 YYREEE (reference sequence). The CDR3 runs 14 residues. The CDR3 DNA reads TGTGCCAGCAAATTGGGGACAGGATCCTACGAGCAGTACTTC. Translated: CASKLGTGSYEQYF.

The chain recombines TRBV18 with TRBJ2-3; 7 bases are a match to TRBD2. This CDR3 has 15 amino acids. In germline, CDR1 is KGHSH, CDR2 LQKENI. V was clipped by 3 bases and J by 8 bases; unmatched bases: 11. The chain's CDR3 is CASSPASGIRRTQYF. The CDR3 DNA reads TGTGCCAGCTCACCGGCTAGCGGTATTAGGCGTACGCAGTATTTT.

The chain carries TRBV7-9 and TRBJ1-2; the match to TRBD1 covers 7 bases. The CDR3 consists of 14 residues. CDR1 is SEHNR and CDR2 is FQNEAQ in the germline V gene (reference sequence). The V and J ends lost 5 bases and 4 bases, in that order; junction bases with no gene match: 7. The CDR3 DNA sequence: TGTGCCAGCAGCCTGACAGGGATTGGCTATGGCTACACCTTC. It yields the protein CASSLTGIGYGYTF.

In this sample, this clone turned up once. The chain uses TRBV28 and TRBJ1-2, with D perhaps TRBD1 (6 bases). V was shortened by 7 bases and J by 8 bases, with 11 bases between the two germline ends. The germline CDR1 and CDR2 sequences are MDHEN and SYDVKM. The CDR3 consists of 11 residues. For the CDR3, the DNA is TGTGCCAGCAACGGCAGGGGCGGCTACACCTTC. Translating it yields CASNGRGGYTF.

The V gene is TRBV28, the J gene TRBJ2-7; 8 nucleotides match TRBD2. J gave up 2 bases and V 0 bases, and 9 bases lay outside the gene matches. The CDR3 sequence is 17 residues long. Germline-derived CDR1 and CDR2 are MDHEN and SYDVKM. The CDR3 region has the DNA TGTGCCAGCAGTTTATGGCCAACCTACGGGGGGGCCTACGAGCAGTACTTC. Translating it yields CASSLWPTYGGAYEQYF.